The 24 T cell receptor beta chains listed next were all sequenced from one sample in a study of cytomegalovirus exposure and HLA in healthy donors. In the PCR, 60 Vbeta and 13 Jbeta primers were used. Data came from immunoSEQ multiplex PCR; TCRdb stores just in-frame clones and leaves some out. The sample data list approximately 47,000 clones. Sample: PBMCs. The receptor set was obtained from a male donor in good health and CMV-seronegative.

This rearrangement joins TRBV5-8 to TRBJ1-6; no clear D. CDR3 length: 13 residues. The V and J ends lost 0 bases and 9 bases respectively, with 7 bases between them. Per germline, CDR1 SGHTS and CDR2 YDEGEE. CDR3 DNA sequence: TGTGCCAGCAGCTTGGATCGGGGTTCACCCCTCCACTTT. This gives the protein CASSLDRGSPLHF.

The chain uses TRBV18 and TRBJ2-5, with 10 nucleotides matching TRBD1. V trimming: 5 bases; J trimming: 4 bases; junction bases outside the gene matches: 10. The CDR3 consists of 16 residues. Per the germline V gene, CDR1 is KGHSH and CDR2 is LQKENI. The CDR3 DNA reads as TGTGCCAGCTCAATTTCTCCGGGACAGGGGATAGAGACCCAGTACTTC. Residues: CASSISPGQGIETQYF.

This chain uses TRBV6-6 with TRBJ2-1; 9 bases map to TRBD1. Germline CDR1 is MNHNY and CDR2 is SVGAGI (reference sequence). The CDR3 covers 14 residues. V lost 10 bases and J lost 9; bases outside the gene matches: 13. The CDR3 coding sequence is TGTGCCACCCAAGTGGGACAGGGTACCGGTGAGCAGTTCTTC. It translates to CATQVGQGTGEQFF.

This sequence joins TRBV4-3 and TRBJ2-7, with 8 bases that match TRBD1. Germline CDR1 and CDR2: LGHNA and YSLEER. Germline trimming cut 0 bases from V and 3 bases from J; bases unmatched to any gene: 1. The CDR3 spans 14 residues. In DNA, the CDR3 is TGCGCCAGCAGCCAAGACAGGGGGCTCTACGAGCAGTACTTC. It yields the protein CASSQDRGLYEQYF.

This rearrangement joins TRBV5-1 to TRBJ2-3, with 8 bases aligning to TRBD2. Germline lookup yields CDR1 SGHRS and CDR2 YFSETQ. The CDR3 runs 16 residues. The V segment lost 3 bases and the J segment 7 bases; nucleotides outside the gene matches: 13. The CDR3, as DNA: TGCGCCAGCAGCTCCGAGGACCGGACGGGGGGGCATACGCAGTATTTT. As protein: CASSSEDRTGGHTQYF.

The J gene is TRBJ1-6, the V gene TRBV2, with TRBD1 matching 7 bases. V gave up 7 bases and J gave up 9 bases; unmatched junction bases: 6. CDR1 and CDR2 (germline): SNHLY, FYNNEI. This CDR3 has 13 residues. As DNA, the CDR3 is TGTGCCAGCAAGACAGGGAGGATTTCACCCCTCCACTTT. As protein: CASKTGRISPLHF.

The J gene is TRBJ2-7, the V gene TRBV2; D might be TRBD2 (6 bases). The CDR3 contains 14 residues. Trimming took 5 bases from V and 2 from J, leaving 13 bases between them. Germline V gives CDR1 SNHLY, CDR2 FYNNEI. As DNA, the CDR3 is TGTGCCAGCAGTTCGGGGAGGAACACCTACGAGCAGTACTTC. It yields the protein CASSSGRNTYEQYF.

The chain has TRBV5-1 and TRBJ2-7, with 9 bases aligning to TRBD1. With 6 bases clipped from V and 2 bases from J, the junction kept 21 bases outside the gene matches. The CDR3 sequence is 19 residues long. Germline CDR1 reads SGHRS; CDR2 reads YFSETQ. CDR3 loop: CASTPGVDRGPLRTYEQYF. The CDR3 bases are TGCGCCAGCACTCCGGGGGTGGACAGGGGCCCGCTTAGAACCTACGAGCAGTACTTC.

This chain links TRBV30 with TRBJ1-1; 12 nucleotides align to TRBD1. V lost 8 bases, J lost 5 bases, and 15 bases stayed unmatched. Germline CDR1 GTSNPN, CDR2 SVGIG (reference sequence). CDR3 size: 16 residues. CDR3 coding DNA: TGTGCCGGTACTTCGGGGGACAGGGGGCTTCGAACTGAAGCTTTCTTT. Amino acid sequence: CAGTSGDRGLRTEAFF.

This chain joins TRBV7-6 and TRBJ2-7, with D possibly matching TRBD2 (6 bases). CDR1 is SGHVS, CDR2 FNYEAQ, per germline. The CDR3 length is 17 residues. Deletions cut 5 bases from V and 0 bases from J, with 20 bases between. CDR3 sequence (DNA): TGTGCCAGCAGCAGTACAATTCCGGGACTGAGCTCCTACGAGCAGTACTTC. Translated: CASSSTIPGLSSYEQYF.

The chain recombines TRBV4-1 with TRBJ1-4; D unresolved. V lost 5 bases and J lost 0, with 10 bases in between. This CDR3 spans 15 amino acids. CDR1 is MGHRA and CDR2 is YSYEKL in the germline V gene. The CDR3 reads CASSGIRTTNEKLFF. CDR3 bases: TGCGCCAGCAGCGGTATCAGGACAACTAATGAAAAACTGTTTTTT.

J is TRBJ1-1 and V is TRBV5-1; D may be TRBD1 (5 bases). Germline V gene data show CDR1 as SGHRS and CDR2 as YFSETQ. Trimming took off 0 bases at V and 8 bases at J, with 11 bases between the two ends. The CDR3 consists of 13 residues. CDR3 bases: TGCGCCAGCAGCTTGGCACAGGTCTCGGAAGCTTTCTTT. Its protein is CASSLAQVSEAFF.

The rearrangement uses TRBV9 and TRBJ2-1; tentative D call: TRBD2 (6 bases). Germline V gene data show CDR1 as SGDLS and CDR2 as YYNGEE. Trimming cost V 2 bases and J 8 bases, with 11 bases left between them. CDR3 length: 13 residues. The CDR3, as DNA: TGTGCCAGCAGCGTCGCGGGGCGGTATGAGCAGTTCTTC. Amino acid sequence: CASSVAGRYEQFF.

The chain joins TRBV5-1 to TRBJ1-4; no firm D call. Per germline, CDR1 SGHRS and CDR2 YFSETQ. Trimming took 4 bases from V and 2 from J, leaving 6 bases between them. This CDR3 has 13 residues. The CDR3 coding sequence is TGCGCCAGCAGCCTAAGTACTAATGAAAAACTGTTTTTT. It translates to CASSLSTNEKLFF. The full variable domain, with the rest looked up from reference TRBV5-1 and TRBJ1-4, is KAGVTQTPRYLIKTRGQQVTLSCSPISGHRSVSWYQQTPGQGLQFLFEYFSETQRNKGNFPGRFSGRQFSNSRSEMNVSTLELGDSALYLCASSLSTNEKLFFGSGTQLSVL.

The chain has TRBV6-5 and TRBJ2-7; possibly TRBD1 for D (7 bases). Germline CDR1 reads MNHEY; CDR2 reads SVGAGI. The CDR3 totals 15 residues. V shed 5 bases and J shed 5 bases, with 19 bases lying between them. CDR3 region: CASSTQGGRRHEQYF. CDR3 coding DNA: TGTGCCAGCAGTACCCAGGGGGGCAGAAGACACGAGCAGTACTTC.

The chain recombines TRBV2 with TRBJ1-2; D not resolved. The CDR3 is 12 residues long. Germline CDR1 reads SNHLY; CDR2 reads FYNNEI. V lost 2 bases and J lost 4, with 5 bases in between. Written as DNA, the CDR3 is TGTGCCAGCAGTGAACAGGCCTATGGCTACACCTTC. It codes for CASSEQAYGYTF.

The chain links TRBV18 to TRBJ1-1, with a possible D match to TRBD1 (5 bases). Trimming took 1 base from V and 3 from J, leaving 9 bases between them. CDR1 and CDR2 (germline): KGHSH, LQKENI. The CDR3 contains 14 residues. The chain's CDR3 is CASSPRTRDTEAFF. As DNA, the CDR3 is TGTGCCAGCTCACCACGGACCAGGGACACTGAAGCTTTCTTT.

V is TRBV27 and J is TRBJ1-6; tentatively, D is TRBD1 (5 bases). Germline V gene sequence: CDR1 MNHEY, CDR2 SMNVEV (reference sequence). This CDR3 spans 13 amino acids. V lost 2 bases, J lost 9 bases, and 8 bases lay in between. CDR3 sequence (DNA): TGTGCCAGCAGTTTAGGGGGGAGTTCACCCCTCCACTTT. Translated: CASSLGGSSPLHF.

This sequence joins TRBV6-5 and TRBJ2-7; D unclear. The V gene's germline CDR1 is MNHEY and CDR2 SVGAGI. Trimming shortened V by 0 bases and J by 2 bases, and 8 bases separated the two germline ends. This CDR3 region has 14 residues. CDR3 sequence reads: CASSYSKLAYEQYF. In nucleotides, the CDR3 is TGTGCCAGCAGTTACTCGAAATTAGCCTACGAGCAGTACTTC.

The rearrangement links TRBV10-3 to TRBJ1-6; D possibly corresponds to TRBD1 (5 bases). In germline, CDR1 is ENHRY, CDR2 SYGVKD. The CDR3 length is 14 residues. The germline V and J ends were trimmed by 3 bases and 5 bases, with 8 bases remaining between them. CDR3 sequence (DNA): TGTGCCATCAGTGACAGGGAAGATAATTCACCCCTCCACTTT. This gives the protein CAISDREDNSPLHF.

The CDR3 here is CASSDWTGGMDEQFF. CDR3 nucleotides: TGTGCCAGCAGTGACTGGACGGGGGGGATGGATGAGCAGTTCTTC. The V gene is TRBV6-4, the J gene TRBJ2-1; 8 bases match TRBD2. The CDR3 is made up of 15 amino acids. Germline assignment: CDR1 MRHNA and CDR2 SNTAGT. Losses at the gene ends were 1 base for V and 8 bases for J; bases not matched to a gene: 7.

The chain couples TRBV7-9 to TRBJ1-6, with no clear D. Deletions cut 6 bases from V and 8 bases from J, with 8 bases between. CDR1 is SEHNR, CDR2 FQNEAQ, per germline (reference sequence). The CDR3 runs 12 residues. The CDR3 sequence is CASRRVDSPLHF. The CDR3 DNA reads TGTGCCAGCAGAAGAGTGGATTCACCCCTCCACTTT.

V and J are TRBV4-1 and TRBJ1-1; D is uncertain. Trimming stripped 3 bases from V and 1 base from J, with 15 bases between. Germline-derived CDR1 and CDR2 are MGHRA and YSYEKL. The length of the CDR3 is 16 residues. The CDR3 nucleotides read TGCGCCAGCAGCCAGAAAACAAGAGAGGGGAACACTGAAGCTTTCTTT. The encoded protein is CASSQKTREGNTEAFF.

The chain employs TRBV13 and TRBJ1-2; TRBD1 might be the D (6 bases). The ends were cut back, 5 bases at V and 7 bases at J, with 23 bases in the middle. CDR3 length: 16 residues. Per germline, CDR1 PRHDT and CDR2 FYEKMQ (reference sequence). CDR3 DNA sequence: TGTGCCAGCAGCGTCCCCCGGGAGGGGGGGTCTGGTGGCTACACCTTC. Its translation is CASSVPREGGSGGYTF. Together with reference TRBV13 and TRBJ1-2, the CDR3 gives the full variable domain: AAGVIQSPRHLIKEKRETATLKCYPIPRHDTVYWYQQGPGQDPQFLISFYEKMQSDKGSIPDRFSAQQFSDYHSELNMSSLELGDSALYFCASSVPREGGSGGYTFGSGTRLTVV.